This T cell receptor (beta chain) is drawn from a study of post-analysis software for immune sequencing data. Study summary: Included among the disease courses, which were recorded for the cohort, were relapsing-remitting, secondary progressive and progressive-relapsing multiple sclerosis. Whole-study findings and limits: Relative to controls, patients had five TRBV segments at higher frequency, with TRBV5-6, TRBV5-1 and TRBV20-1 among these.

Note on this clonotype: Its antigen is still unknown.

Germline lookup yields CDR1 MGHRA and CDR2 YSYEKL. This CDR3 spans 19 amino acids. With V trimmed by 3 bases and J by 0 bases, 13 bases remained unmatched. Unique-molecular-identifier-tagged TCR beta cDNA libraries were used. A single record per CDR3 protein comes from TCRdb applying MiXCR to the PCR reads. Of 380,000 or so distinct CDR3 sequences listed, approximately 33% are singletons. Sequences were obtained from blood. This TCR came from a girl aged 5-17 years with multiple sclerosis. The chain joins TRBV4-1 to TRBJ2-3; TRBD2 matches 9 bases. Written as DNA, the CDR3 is TGCGCCAGCAGCCACCTCTTAGCGGGGGAAGATTTTAGCACAGATACGCAGTATTTT. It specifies CASSHLLAGEDFSTDTQYF.